This TCR beta chain was observed in a study of T cells in Graves' hyperthyroidism and ophthalmopathy. Amplified TCR beta CDR3 regions came from RNA transcripts. An initial round of RT-PCR targeting the TCR CDR3 relied on the HTBI primer set. From the multiplex PCR reads, TCRdb called clonotypes with MiXCR, one entry per CDR3 protein. The top ten hold 7.3% of the sample, which has approximately 590,000 distinct CDR3 sequences, roughly 14% seen once. This CDR3 is built from 15 residues. The germline gives CDR1 DFQATT, CDR2 SNEGSKA (reference sequence). V lost 0 bases to trimming and J lost 0 bases, with 11 bases between them. In its sample, this clonotype was seen many times.

The sequenced sample consisted of blood. The chain carries TRBV20-1 and TRBJ1-1; no clear D gene. The origin of this receptor is a woman in her twenties or thirties with Graves' hyperthyroidism. CDR3 loop: CSARDPGNMNTEAFF. CDR3 nucleotides: TGCAGTGCTAGAGATCCGGGAAATATGAACACTGAAGCTTTCTTT.